This T cell receptor (beta chain) was identified during a study of CD8 T cells in ankylosing spondylitis. Many counts were recorded for this clonotype. Its antigen is undetermined. The V gene lost 4 bases and the J gene lost 2 bases, with 11 bases spanning the gap. Germline CDR1 and CDR2: SQVTM and ANQGSEA. There are 13 residues in the CDR3. Findings of the study overall: A motif of eight highly homologous TCR beta variants was seen as apparently characteristic of ankylosing spondylitis blood.

TCRdb ran MiXCR on the 5' RACE reads and lists one entry per CDR3 protein. This sample yields roughly 250,000 distinct CDR3 sequences, of which 10% are seen a single time; less than 3% belongs to the top ten. This sequence joins TRBV29-1 and TRBJ2-5; D call uncertain. This receptor was obtained from a male donor with ankylosing spondylitis or in good health (not recorded which). The sample taken for sequencing was blood, either unsorted or a sorted T cell fraction (not recorded which). In DNA form, the CDR3 reads TGCAGCGTTGGGTTGGGTGGGCAAGAGACCCAGTACTTC. Encoded protein: CSVGLGGQETQYF. Full variable domain (missing parts from reference TRBV29-1 and TRBJ2-5): SAVISQKPSRDICQRGTSLTIQCQVDSQVTMMFWYRQQPGQSLTLIATANQGSEATYESGFVIDKFPISRPNLTFSTLTVSNMSPEDSSIYLCSVGLGGQETQYFGPGTRLLVL.